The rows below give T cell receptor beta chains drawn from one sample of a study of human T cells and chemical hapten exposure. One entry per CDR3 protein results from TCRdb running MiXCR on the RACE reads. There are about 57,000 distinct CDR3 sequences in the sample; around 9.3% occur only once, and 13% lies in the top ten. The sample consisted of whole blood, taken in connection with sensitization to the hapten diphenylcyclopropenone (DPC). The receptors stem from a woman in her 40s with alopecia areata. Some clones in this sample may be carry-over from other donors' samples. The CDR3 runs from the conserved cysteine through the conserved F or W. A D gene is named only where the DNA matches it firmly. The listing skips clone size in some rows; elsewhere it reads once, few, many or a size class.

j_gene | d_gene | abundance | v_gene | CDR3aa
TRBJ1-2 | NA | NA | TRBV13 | CASTGGKGIKANYGYTF
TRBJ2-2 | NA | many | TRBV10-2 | CASSWGPNTGELFF
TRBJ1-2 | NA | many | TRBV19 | CASSPRGQGIGSNYGYTF
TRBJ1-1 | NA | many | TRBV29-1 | CSVDDMGPEAFF
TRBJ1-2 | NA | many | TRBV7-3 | CASSPYPNYGYTF
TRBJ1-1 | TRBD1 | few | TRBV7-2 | CASSLGPQGAAEAFF
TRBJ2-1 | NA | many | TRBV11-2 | CASSLVYGSYNEQFF
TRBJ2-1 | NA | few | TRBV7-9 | CASSLQTTYNEQFF
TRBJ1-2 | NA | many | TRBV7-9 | CASSFNRRGQGYGYTF
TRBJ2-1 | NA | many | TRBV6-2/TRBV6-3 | CASTRLLTGYNEQFF
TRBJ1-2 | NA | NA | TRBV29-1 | CSVEDGATGYTF
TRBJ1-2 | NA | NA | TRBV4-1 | CASSQATVRALYGYTF
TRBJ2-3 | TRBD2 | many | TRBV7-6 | CASSLEGLAGNTQYF
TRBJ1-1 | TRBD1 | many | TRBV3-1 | CASSPQTGGLNTEAFF
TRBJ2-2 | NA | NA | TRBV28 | CASRILTNTGELFF
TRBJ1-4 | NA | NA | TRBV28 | CASRIQGGEKLFF
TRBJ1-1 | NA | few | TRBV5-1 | CASSQNPGSMNTEAFF
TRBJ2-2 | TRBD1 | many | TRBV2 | CASRQGEGTGELFF
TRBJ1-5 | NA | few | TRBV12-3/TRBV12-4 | CASSHWGLNQPQHF
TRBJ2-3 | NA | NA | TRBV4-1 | CASSQSREGTPSTDTQYF
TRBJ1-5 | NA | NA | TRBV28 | CASKSPGTEKPQHF
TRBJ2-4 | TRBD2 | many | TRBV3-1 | CASSQGRGGGNIQYF
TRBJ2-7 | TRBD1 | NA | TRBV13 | CASSDRGQGVHEQYF
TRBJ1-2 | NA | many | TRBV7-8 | CASSLDRAANYGYTF
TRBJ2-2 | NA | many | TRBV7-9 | CASSLARNPSPGELFF
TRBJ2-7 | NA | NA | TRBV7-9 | CASSRPGAGSYEQYF
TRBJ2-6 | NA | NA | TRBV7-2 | CASSLGLSGANVLTF
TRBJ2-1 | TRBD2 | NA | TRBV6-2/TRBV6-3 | CASSYPSGGARNEQFF
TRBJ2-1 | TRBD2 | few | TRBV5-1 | CASSLSGTRNNEQFF
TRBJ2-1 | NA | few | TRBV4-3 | CASSQGRTLEQFF
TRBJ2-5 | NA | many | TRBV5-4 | CASSSRDFKETQYF
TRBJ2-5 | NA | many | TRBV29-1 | CSVGPRLQETQYF
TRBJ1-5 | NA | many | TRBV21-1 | CASSNPDRPDQPQHF
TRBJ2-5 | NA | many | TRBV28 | CASTPAGQETQYF
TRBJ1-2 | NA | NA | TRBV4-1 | CASSQQGRLRGYTF
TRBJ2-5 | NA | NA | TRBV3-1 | CASSQAETQYF
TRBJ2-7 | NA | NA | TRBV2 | CASSELGQTSDEQYF
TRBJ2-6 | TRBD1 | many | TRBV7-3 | CASSSGTGSGANVLTF
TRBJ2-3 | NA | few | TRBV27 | CASSLRAGPTDTQYF
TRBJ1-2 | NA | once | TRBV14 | CASSQEREGYGYTF
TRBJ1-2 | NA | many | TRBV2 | CASRDGKYGYTF
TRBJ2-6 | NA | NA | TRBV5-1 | CASEIGPSSGANVLTF